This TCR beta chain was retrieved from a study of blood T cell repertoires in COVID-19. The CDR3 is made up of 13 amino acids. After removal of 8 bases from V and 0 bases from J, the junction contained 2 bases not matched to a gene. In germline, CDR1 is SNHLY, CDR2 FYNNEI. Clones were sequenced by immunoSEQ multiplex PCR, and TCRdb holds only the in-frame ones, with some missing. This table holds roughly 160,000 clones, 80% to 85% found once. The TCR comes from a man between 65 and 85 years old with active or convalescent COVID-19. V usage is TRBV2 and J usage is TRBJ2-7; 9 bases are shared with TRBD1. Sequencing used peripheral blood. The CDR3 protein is CASGTGNSYEQYF. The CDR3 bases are TGTGCCAGCGGGACAGGGAACTCCTACGAGCAGTACTTC.